This T cell receptor beta chain is from a study of control samples from healthy donors and cancer patients. Clones were sequenced by immunoSEQ multiplex PCR, and TCRdb holds only the in-frame ones, with some missing. This table holds about 51,000 clones, 88% found once. The receptor comes from a man aged 50 to 59 with head and neck cancer. The sample was PBMCs.

Here the CDR3 reads CASEGQGFVETQYF. The CDR3 nucleotides read TGTGCCAGCGAGGGACAGGGGTTTGTAGAGACCCAGTACTTC. This chain uses TRBV25-1 with TRBJ2-5, with TRBD1 matching over 10 bases. After removal of 8 bases from V and 4 bases from J, the junction contained 7 bases not matched to a gene. This CDR3 comprises 14 residues. Per germline, CDR1 MGHDK and CDR2 SYGVNS.